The T cell receptor beta chain under discussion was sequenced for a study of T-cell reconstitution after alpha-beta-depleted transplantation in children. Study results and caveats: T-cell numbers and diversity one year post-transplant derived largely from freshly generated T cells. By about two months after transplant, alpha-beta T cells reportedly arose from several hundred graft clones that had expanded. Some patients showed high day-60 TCRbeta diversity, which derived from surviving recipient T cells and thymic progenitors.

Unmatched junction bases numbered 9, after V lost 3 bases and J lost 0 bases. This CDR3 is 20 amino acids long. Germline V gene sequence: CDR1 SGHTA, CDR2 FQGNSA. This clonotype has just a few counts. Its antigen is not identified. The TCRbeta library incorporated unique molecular identifiers. TCRdb passed the PCR reads through MiXCR, listing each CDR3 protein once. The data contain 500,000 to 650,000 distinct CDR3 sequences, over 10% of them singletons. The sequence derives from a male patient aged 10 to 17 who had a stem cell transplant for acute myeloid leukemia, so the T cells may come from the graft donor. Material: PBMCs, mostly from graft donor cells, obtained 360 days after TCRalphabeta/CD19-depleted stem cell transplant. This chain connects TRBV7-2 to TRBJ2-1, with 15 bases aligning to TRBD2. The CDR3 nucleotides read TGTGCCAGCAGCTTCGCGGGACTAGCGGGAGGAATGAGCTCCTACAATGAGCAGTTCTTC. It codes for CASSFAGLAGGMSSYNEQFF.